Listed here are 17 T cell receptor beta chains from one sample, sequenced in a study of T cell responses to AZD1222 COVID-19 vaccine. The assay was immunoSEQ multiplex PCR, and TCRdb's table has in-frame clones only and misses some. This sample carries around 160,000 clones, roughly nine tenths of them seen once, and the ten largest clones take 1.1% to 1.5%. This specimen was peripheral blood, taken on day 0 of AZD1222 vaccination. These TCRs come from an adult in good health.

This rearrangement joins TRBV19 to TRBJ2-2, with 11 bases aligning to TRBD1. CDR1 LNHDA and CDR2 SQIVND come from the germline V gene (reference sequence). V lost 10 bases and J lost 3; bases outside the gene matches: 7. CDR3 length: 15 residues. CDR3: CATKEGQGDTGELFF. The CDR3 nucleotides read TGTGCCACTAAAGAGGGACAGGGGGACACCGGGGAGCTGTTTTTT.

This clone was seen just once. This chain links TRBV6-2 or TRBV6-3 with TRBJ1-2; D possibly corresponds to TRBD1 (5 bases). This CDR3 spans 13 amino acids. CDR1 is MNHEY, CDR2 SVGEGT, per germline. Trimming pared 5 bases from V and 2 bases from J, leaving 9 bases between. The CDR3 sequence: CASSKDMNYGYTF. CDR3 sequence (DNA): TGTGCCAGCAGTAAGGACATGAACTATGGCTACACCTTC.

The V gene is TRBV6-2 or TRBV6-3, the J gene TRBJ1-6, with D uncertain. This CDR3 has 14 residues. Germline CDR1 and CDR2: MNHEY and SVGEGT. V was cut by 2 bases and J by 7 bases, with 9 bases left in between. The CDR3 here is CASSYGGENSPLHF. The CDR3 DNA is TGTGCCAGCAGTTACGGTGGAGAGAATTCACCCCTCCACTTT.

The gene calls are TRBV10-3 and TRBJ1-5, with 7 bases aligning to TRBD1. Germline V lookup: CDR1 ENHRY, CDR2 SYGVKD. The CDR3 is made up of 15 amino acids. V lost 11 bases to trimming and J lost 2 bases; unmatched junction nucleotides: 12. In DNA form, the CDR3 reads TGTGCCGCCCAAGCTGCAGGGGGGGGCAATCAGCCCCAGCATTTT. This translates into CAAQAAGGGNQPQHF.

The chain combines TRBV11-3 with TRBJ2-1; D may be TRBD2 (5 bases). The germline V gene has CDR1 SGHNT and CDR2 YENEEA. The V and J ends lost 5 bases and 8 bases respectively, with 13 bases between them. The CDR3 is 13 residues long. The CDR3 sequence is CASSASGEDEQFF. As DNA, the CDR3 is TGTGCCAGCAGCGCTTCCGGGGAAGATGAGCAGTTCTTC.

The chain carries TRBV10-3 and TRBJ1-1; D might be TRBD1 (5 bases). Germline CDR1 reads ENHRY; CDR2 reads SYGVKD. V gave up 8 bases and J gave up 5 bases, with 21 bases separating them. The CDR3 has 15 amino acids. The CDR3 sequence: CAIAKWGGVETEAFF. As DNA, the CDR3 is TGTGCCATCGCTAAATGGGGGGGGGTAGAGACTGAAGCTTTCTTT.

This clone has only a few counts. V is TRBV12-5 and J is TRBJ1-5; 7 bases fit TRBD1. V shed 6 bases, J shed 5 bases, and the junction held 4 bases outside the gene matches. Per germline, CDR1 LGHNT and CDR2 FRNRAP. The length of the CDR3 is 13 residues. The CDR3: CASGMTGYQPQHF. The CDR3 nucleotides are TGTGCTAGTGGCATGACAGGGTATCAGCCCCAGCATTTT.

The genes are TRBV10-1 and TRBJ2-7, with D unresolved. Per the germline V gene, CDR1 is WNHNN and CDR2 is SYGVQD (reference sequence). CDR3 length equals 13 residues. The V and J ends lost 6 bases and 9 bases respectively, with 18 bases between them. The CDR3 DNA reads as TGCGCCAGCAGCCCCGACACCCCCGCGCCGCAGTACTTC. Its translation: CASSPDTPAPQYF.

The chain has TRBV9 and TRBJ1-2; TRBD1 is a possible D gene (6 bases). The CDR3 loop spans 17 amino acids. Germline CDR1 and CDR2: SGDLS and YYNGEE. V shed 4 bases and J shed 4 bases, with 23 bases lying between them. In DNA, the CDR3 is TGTGCCAGCAGCAAGGCCGGGGGGCGCATGTTCGGCTATGGCTACACCTTC. Residues: CASSKAGGRMFGYGYTF.

The chain uses TRBV2 and TRBJ1-1, with 7 bases that match TRBD1. V trimming: 11 bases; J trimming: 7 bases; junction bases outside the gene matches: 4. Germline V lookup: CDR1 SNHLY, CDR2 FYNNEI. This CDR3 region has 10 residues. Written as DNA, the CDR3 is TGTGCCTCCAGGGGGGTTGAAGCTTTCTTT. This encodes CASRGVEAFF.

This chain joins TRBV24-1 and TRBJ2-2; 7 bases map to TRBD1. Per the germline V gene, CDR1 is KGHDR and CDR2 is SFDVKD. The CDR3 has 17 amino acids. The J segment lost 6 bases and the V segment lost 8 bases, leaving 17 bases of the junction unmatched. Here the CDR3 DNA reads TGTGCCACCACAGACAGGGTTGGCCCAACCCAAGCCGGGGAGCTGTTTTTT. Translation gives CATTDRVGPTQAGELFF.

The rearrangement joins TRBV2 to TRBJ1-6; 8 bases map to TRBD1. V was clipped by 6 bases and J by 5 bases; unmatched bases: 6. CDR3 length: 15 amino acids. Looked up from germline, CDR1 is SNHLY and CDR2 is FYNNEI. The CDR3 is CASRRSDRDNSPLHF. CDR3 DNA sequence: TGTGCCAGCAGGAGATCGGACAGGGATAATTCACCCCTCCACTTT. The full variable domain, its missing parts supplied by reference TRBV2 and TRBJ1-6, is EPEVTQTPSHQVTQMGQEVILRCVPISNHLYFYWYRQILGQKVEFLVSFYNNEISEKSEIFDDQFSVERPDGSNFTLKIRSTKLEDSAMYFCASRRSDRDNSPLHFGNGTRLTVT.

This rearrangement joins TRBV7-2 to TRBJ2-3; TRBD2 agrees at 9 bases. Germline lookup yields CDR1 SGHTA and CDR2 FQGNSA. CDR3 length: 18 amino acids. V dropped 3 bases and J dropped 0; count of bases not matched to a gene: 10. This CDR3 is CASSFRAGTSFSTDTQYF. In DNA, the CDR3 is TGTGCCAGCAGCTTTCGAGCCGGGACTAGCTTTAGCACAGATACGCAGTATTTT. The full variable domain, rest sourced from reference TRBV7-2 and TRBJ2-3, is GAGVSQSPSNKVTEKGKDVELRCDPISGHTALYWYRQSLGQGLEFLIYFQGNSAPDKSGLPSDRFSAERTGGSVSTLTIQRTQQEDSAVYLCASSFRAGTSFSTDTQYFGPGTRLTVL.

V and J are TRBV19 and TRBJ2-1; no reliable D call. The CDR3 spans 13 residues. Germline V gives CDR1 LNHDA, CDR2 SQIVND (reference sequence). The germline V and J ends were trimmed by 5 bases and 9 bases, with 14 bases remaining between them. The CDR3 region is CASSSGFPLEQFF. Here the CDR3 DNA reads TGTGCCAGTAGTTCTGGTTTTCCGCTTGAGCAGTTCTTC.

This clone was counted a single time. J is TRBJ1-1 and V is TRBV4-3; D unclear. This CDR3 region has 14 residues. Germline CDR1 LGHNA, CDR2 YSLEER. The V gene lost 0 bases and the J gene lost 1 base, with 6 bases spanning the gap. The chain's CDR3 is CASSQDVTNTEAFF. The CDR3 DNA sequence: TGCGCCAGCAGCCAAGATGTCACGAACACTGAAGCTTTCTTT.

The chain is built from TRBV14 and TRBJ2-7; D is possibly TRBD1 or TRBD2 (5 bases each). This CDR3 comprises 13 residues. The V gene lost 4 bases and the J gene lost 7 bases, with 14 bases spanning the gap. Germline CDR1 is SGHDN and CDR2 is FVKESK. Here the CDR3 DNA reads TGTGCCAGCAGCCTCCGGGACCGGACGGAGCAGTACTTC. It yields the protein CASSLRDRTEQYF.

This chain links TRBV7-9 with TRBJ2-3; possible D gene TRBD2, 6 bases. Trimming shortened V by 1 base and J by 2 bases, and 10 bases separated the two germline ends. Germline lookup yields CDR1 SEHNR and CDR2 FQNEAQ (reference sequence). The CDR3 runs 15 residues. The CDR3 spells CASSLGSGVTDTQYF. The CDR3 nucleotides are TGTGCCAGCAGCTTAGGTAGCGGTGTCACAGATACGCAGTATTTT.